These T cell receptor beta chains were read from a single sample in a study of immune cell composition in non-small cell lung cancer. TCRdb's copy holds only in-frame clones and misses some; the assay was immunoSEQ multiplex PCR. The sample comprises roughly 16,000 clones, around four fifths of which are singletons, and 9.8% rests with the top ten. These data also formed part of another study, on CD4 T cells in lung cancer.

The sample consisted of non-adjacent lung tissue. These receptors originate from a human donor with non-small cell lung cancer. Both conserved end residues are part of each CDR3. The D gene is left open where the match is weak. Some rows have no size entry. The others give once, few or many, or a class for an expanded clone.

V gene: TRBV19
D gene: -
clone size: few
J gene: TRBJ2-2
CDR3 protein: CASTEPNTGELFF
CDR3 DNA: TGTGCCAGTACGGAACCTAACACCGGGGAGCTGTTTTTT

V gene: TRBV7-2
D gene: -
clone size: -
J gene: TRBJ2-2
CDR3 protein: CASSPGGTGGPGELFF
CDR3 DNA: TGTGCCAGCAGCCCCGGGGGCACGGGGGGACCCGGGGAGCTGTTTTTT

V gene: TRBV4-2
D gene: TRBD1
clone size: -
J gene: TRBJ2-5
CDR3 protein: CASSQDGQGGETQYF
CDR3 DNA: TGTGCCAGCAGCCAGGACGGACAGGGCGGGGAGACCCAGTACTTC

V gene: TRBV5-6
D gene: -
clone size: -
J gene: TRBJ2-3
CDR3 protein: CASSLNSTYTDTQYF
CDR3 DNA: TGTGCCAGCAGCTTGAACAGCACCTACACAGATACGCAGTATTTT

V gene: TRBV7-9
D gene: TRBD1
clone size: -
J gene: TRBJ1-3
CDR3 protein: CASSLTGAGNTIYF
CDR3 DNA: TGTGCCAGCAGCTTAACAGGGGCTGGAAACACCATATATTTT

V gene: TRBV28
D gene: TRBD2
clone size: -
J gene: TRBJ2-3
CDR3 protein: CASSPGGRSTDTQYF
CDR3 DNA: TGTGCCAGCAGTCCGGGGGGGAGAAGCACAGATACGCAGTATTTT

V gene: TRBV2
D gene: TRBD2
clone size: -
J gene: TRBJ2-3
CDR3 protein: CASSPPAGGPMADTQYF
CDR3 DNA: TGTGCCAGCAGCCCCCCGGCGGGGGGGCCGATGGCAGATACGCAGTATTTT

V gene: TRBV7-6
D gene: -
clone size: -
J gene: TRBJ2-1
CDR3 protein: CASSLTRVSGNEQFF
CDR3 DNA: TGTGCCAGCAGCTTGACCAGGGTGAGCGGCAATGAGCAGTTCTTC

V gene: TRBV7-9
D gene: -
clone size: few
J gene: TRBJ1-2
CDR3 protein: CASSLGAAGYTF
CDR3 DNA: TGTGCCAGCAGCTTAGGGGCAGCTGGCTACACCTTC

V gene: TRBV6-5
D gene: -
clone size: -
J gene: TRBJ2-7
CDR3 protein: CASTTRGYEQYF
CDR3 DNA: TGTGCCAGCACCACGCGGGGATACGAGCAGTACTTC

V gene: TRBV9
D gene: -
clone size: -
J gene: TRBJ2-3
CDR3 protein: CASSVTAGADTQYF
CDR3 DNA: TGTGCCAGCAGCGTCACAGCTGGGGCAGATACGCAGTATTTT

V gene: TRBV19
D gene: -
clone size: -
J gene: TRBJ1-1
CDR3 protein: CASSHRGGAGVAEAFF
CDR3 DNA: TGTGCCAGTAGTCACCGGGGGGGGGCTGGGGTCGCTGAAGCTTTCTTT

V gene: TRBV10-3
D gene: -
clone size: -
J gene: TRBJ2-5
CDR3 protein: CAISERTGRGNQETQYF
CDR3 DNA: TGTGCCATCAGTGAAAGGACAGGGAGGGGTAACCAAGAGACCCAGTACTTC

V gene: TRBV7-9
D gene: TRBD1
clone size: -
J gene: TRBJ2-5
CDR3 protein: CASSSTTGLQETQYF
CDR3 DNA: TGTGCCAGCAGCTCGACGACAGGGCTTCAAGAGACCCAGTACTTC

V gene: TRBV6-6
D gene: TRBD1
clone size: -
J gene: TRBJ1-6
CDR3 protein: CASSWTGADNSPLHF
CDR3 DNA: TGTGCCAGCAGTTGGACAGGGGCCGATAATTCACCCCTCCACTTT

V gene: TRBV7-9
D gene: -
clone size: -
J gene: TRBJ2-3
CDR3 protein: CASSLARSDTQYF
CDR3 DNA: TGTGCCAGCAGCTTAGCGCGGTCAGATACGCAGTATTTT

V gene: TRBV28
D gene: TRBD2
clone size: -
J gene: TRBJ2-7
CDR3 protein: CASTLAGGYEQYF
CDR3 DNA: TGTGCCAGCACACTAGCGGGGGGCTACGAGCAGTACTTC

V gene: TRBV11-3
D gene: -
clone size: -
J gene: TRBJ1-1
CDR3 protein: CASSLRGTEAFF
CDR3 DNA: TGTGCCAGCAGCTTGCGGGGAACTGAAGCTTTCTTT

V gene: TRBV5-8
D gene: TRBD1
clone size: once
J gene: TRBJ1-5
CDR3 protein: CASSLGKDRGYQPQHF
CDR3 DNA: TGTGCCAGCAGCTTGGGAAAGGACAGGGGGTATCAGCCCCAGCATTTT

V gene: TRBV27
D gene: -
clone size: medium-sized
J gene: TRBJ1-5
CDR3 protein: CASSLRFSWPQHF
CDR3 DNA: TGTGCCAGCAGTTTACGGTTTTCGTGGCCCCAGCATTTT

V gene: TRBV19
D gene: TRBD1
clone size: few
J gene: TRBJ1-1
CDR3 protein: CASGTVNTEAFF
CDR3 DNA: TGTGCCAGTGGGACAGTTAACACTGAAGCTTTCTTT

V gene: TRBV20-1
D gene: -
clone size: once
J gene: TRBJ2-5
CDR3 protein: CSWAPETQYF
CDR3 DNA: TGCAGCTGGGCCCCCGAGACCCAGTACTTC

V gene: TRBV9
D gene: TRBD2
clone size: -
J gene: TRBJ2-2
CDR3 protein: CASSPLSARETPGELFF
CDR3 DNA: TGTGCCAGCAGCCCCCTTTCTGCGCGGGAGACCCCCGGGGAGCTGTTTTTT

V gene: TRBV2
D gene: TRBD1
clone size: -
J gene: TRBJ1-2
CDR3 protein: CASRAMTGDYGYTF
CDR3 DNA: TGTGCCAGCAGGGCTATGACAGGGGACTATGGCTACACCTTC

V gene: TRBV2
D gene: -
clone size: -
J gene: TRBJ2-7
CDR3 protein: CASSEAGGPGEEQYF
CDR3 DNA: TGTGCCAGCAGTGAAGCCGGGGGCCCAGGGGAGGAGCAGTACTTC

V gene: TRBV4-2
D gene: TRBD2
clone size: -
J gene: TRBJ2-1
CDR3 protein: CASSQVGGDDEQFF
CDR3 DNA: TGTGCCAGCAGCCAAGTCGGGGGGGATGATGAGCAGTTCTTC

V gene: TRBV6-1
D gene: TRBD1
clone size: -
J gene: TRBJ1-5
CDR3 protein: CASTGTDSYQPQHF
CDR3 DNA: TGTGCCAGCACCGGGACAGACTCATATCAGCCCCAGCATTTT

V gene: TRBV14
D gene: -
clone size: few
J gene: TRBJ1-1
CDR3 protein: CASSGLYPGAFF
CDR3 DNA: TGTGCCAGCAGCGGCCTTTATCCTGGGGCTTTCTTT

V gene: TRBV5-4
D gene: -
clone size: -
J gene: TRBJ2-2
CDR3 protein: CASSRTTGNTGELFF
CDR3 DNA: TGTGCCAGCAGCCGGACGACAGGGAACACCGGGGAGCTGTTTTTT

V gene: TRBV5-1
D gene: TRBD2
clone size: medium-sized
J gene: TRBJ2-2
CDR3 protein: CASRPTSGDTGELFF
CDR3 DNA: TGCGCCAGCAGACCGACTAGCGGGGACACCGGGGAGCTGTTTTTT